This is a list of T cell receptor beta chains from one sample in a study of brain T cells in children with intractable seizures. The repertoire was sequenced with immunoSEQ multiplex PCR; TCRdb's copy has only in-frame clones and lacks some. The sample has about 41,000 clones; 80% to 95% are singletons. Here the sequenced sample was peripheral blood, taken at surgery. The source of these receptors is a girl under 10 years old with tuberous sclerosis and intractable seizures. The CDR3 runs from the conserved cysteine through the conserved F or W. A D gene is named only where the DNA matches it firmly. Part of the rows lack a size; the others show once, few, many or a class for expanded clones.

size,V,D,J,DNA,CDR3
-,TRBV6-5,TRBD1,TRBJ2-7,TGTGCCAGCACCGCTATTTCCGGGACAGCCTACGAGCAGTACTTC,CASTAISGTAYEQYF
-,TRBV18,TRBD1,TRBJ1-1,TGTGCCAGCTCACCGGGACAGGGTGTAACCGCTGAAGCTTTCTTT,CASSPGQGVTAEAFF
-,TRBV2,-,TRBJ2-1,TGTGCCAGCAATCCCCGACTATTAGGCAATGAGCAGTTCTTC,CASNPRLLGNEQFF
-,TRBV5-1,-,TRBJ1-1,TGCGCCAGCAGCTTAGAGGAGAAGAACACTGAAGCTTTCTTT,CASSLEEKNTEAFF
-,TRBV19,TRBD1,TRBJ2-2,TGTGCCAGTAGTGCTGGGGACAGGGTAGGGTCAGGGGAGCTGTTTTTT,CASSAGDRVGSGELFF
-,TRBV12-3/TRBV12-4,-,TRBJ2-1,TGTGCCAGCAGTTTGTGGGAAAATGAGCAGTTCTTC,CASSLWENEQFF
-,TRBV24-1,TRBD1,TRBJ2-5,TGTGCCACCTCGACAGGGGGAGAGACCCAGTACTTC,CATSTGGETQYF
-,TRBV5-1,-,TRBJ1-2,TGCGCCAGCAGAGATCGGAACAGTCTAGTCTATGGCTACACCTTC,CASRDRNSLVYGYTF
-,TRBV30,-,TRBJ1-1,TGTGCCTGGAGCCGGGGCTCTGGGGTGGAAGCTTTCTTT,CAWSRGSGVEAFF
-,TRBV5-5,-,TRBJ1-1,TGTGCCAGCAGTTTGGATGGTCGTGGAGCTTTCTTT,CASSLDGRGAFF
-,TRBV27,TRBD1,TRBJ1-2,TGTGCCAGCAGTTCCGCGACAGGGGGTCGGGATGGCTACACCTTC,CASSSATGGRDGYTF
-,TRBV6-6,TRBD1,TRBJ2-4,TGTGCCAGCAGCCCCGGGACAGAAAACATTCAGTACTTC,CASSPGTENIQYF
-,TRBV4-1,TRBD1,TRBJ1-1,TGCGCCAGCAGCCAAGTCCGGGACAGTTTAGCAGAGAGTTGGAGCACTGAAGCTTTCTTT,CASSQVRDSLAESWSTEAFF
-,TRBV28,TRBD2,TRBJ2-1,TGTGCCAGCAGCCTAGGGGACTATGGAATTGAGCAGTTCTTC,CASSLGDYGIEQFF
-,TRBV30,-,TRBJ1-4,TGTGCCAGGAGTAGTGGGTTCGGTGGAACTAATGAAAAACTGTTTTTT,CARSSGFGGTNEKLFF
-,TRBV19,-,TRBJ1-5,TGTGCCAGTAGTACGGGGGGCAATCAGCCCCAGCATTTT,CASSTGGNQPQHF
-,TRBV27,-,TRBJ2-5,TGTGCCAGCAGTTTGGGAGCGTGGGAGACCCAGTACTTC,CASSLGAWETQYF
-,TRBV7-2,TRBD1,TRBJ1-2,TGTGCCAGCAGAGCTCAGGGGGACTATGGCTACACCTTC,CASRAQGDYGYTF
-,TRBV9,TRBD2,TRBJ2-5,TGTGCCAGCAGCCCGACACCGGGACTAGCGGAGACCCAGTACTTC,CASSPTPGLAETQYF
-,TRBV30,TRBD1,TRBJ1-5,TGTGCCTGGAGTTCACCGGGACAGTATAGCAATCAGCCCCAGCATTTT,CAWSSPGQYSNQPQHF
once,TRBV5-4,TRBD1,TRBJ2-4,TGTGCCAGCAGCCCCGGGACAGGGATTACTCTAGCCAAAAACATTCAGTACTTC,CASSPGTGITLAKNIQYF
-,TRBV7-8,-,TRBJ1-4,TGTGCCAGCAGCTTAGCGGCGATAACTAATGAAAAACTGTTTTTT,CASSLAAITNEKLFF
few,TRBV6-5,-,TRBJ1-6,TGTGCCAGCAGTTACGAGCAGGGGAGCATTTCACCCCTCCACTTT,CASSYEQGSISPLHF
-,TRBV19,TRBD1,TRBJ1-5,TGTGCCAGTAGTCTCCCTCTCGACAGGGAAGGGCAGCCCCAGCATTTT,CASSLPLDREGQPQHF
-,TRBV11-2,TRBD2,TRBJ2-1,TGTGCCAGCAGCTTAACCGGGGGGGCAGGGGAGCAGTTCTTC,CASSLTGGAGEQFF
few,TRBV3-1/TRBV3-2,-,TRBJ1-1,TGTGCCAGCAGCCGTTTGGAGAACACTGAAGCTTTCTTT,CASSRLENTEAFF